Reported below is one T cell receptor (beta chain). Its antigen is unidentified. Primers for the PCR totalled 60 Vbeta and 13 Jbeta. TCRdb's copy holds only in-frame clones and misses some; the assay was immunoSEQ multiplex PCR. The repertoire has around 85,000 clones, 65% to 75% of them found once; the top ten carry about a fifth. Trimming left V 8 bases short and J 0 bases short, with 15 bases between. Germline CDR1 LNHDA, CDR2 SQIVND (reference sequence). This CDR3 spans 15 amino acids. The data are from a study of cytomegalovirus exposure and HLA in healthy donors. Findings and caveats of the study: A later analysis showed TCR association rates differing by HLA locus, peaking at DRB1 and lowest at HLA-C. The classifier reportedly diagnosed cytomegalovirus status with high specificity and sensitivity.

This chain joins TRBV19 and TRBJ2-3, with D possibly matching TRBD2 (5 bases). Sample: PBMCs. The clonotype comes from a man aged 25-45 years in good health and CMV-seropositive. CDR3 bases: TGTGCCAGTTCGGCGGACGGGGTGAGCACAGATACGCAGTATTTT. It is translated as CASSADGVSTDTQYF. Complete variable domain (other parts from reference TRBV19 and TRBJ2-3): DGGITQSPKYLFRKEGQNVTLSCEQNLNHDAMYWYRQDPGQGLRLIYYSQIVNDFQKGDIAEGYSVSREKKESFPLTVTSAQKNPTAFYLCASSADGVSTDTQYFGPGTRLTVL.